The next 3 T cell receptor beta chains were all read from a single sample in a study of blood T cell repertoires in COVID-19. The protocol was immunoSEQ multiplex PCR, while the TCRdb copy is restricted to in-frame clones and leaves out a portion. The table records roughly 250,000 clones, roughly 86% of them present only once. Material for sequencing was peripheral blood. These TCRs come from a woman in her 30s with acute or convalescent COVID-19.

This chain connects TRBV6-5 to TRBJ2-7; the match to TRBD2 covers 8 bases. The CDR3 loop spans 12 amino acids. Germline V lookup: CDR1 MNHEY, CDR2 SVGAGI. V dropped 4 bases and J dropped 7; count of bases not matched to a gene: 3. Written as DNA, the CDR3 is TGTGCCAGCAGTTCCGAGCGGGGGGAGCAGTACTTC. Amino acid sequence: CASSSERGEQYF.

This clone has just one count. This sequence joins TRBV18 and TRBJ1-4, with 7 bases that match TRBD1. The CDR3 contains 14 residues. Germline-derived CDR1 and CDR2 are KGHSH and LQKENI. The junction had 3 bases not matched to a gene; V was cut back by 1 base and J by 7 bases. The CDR3 here is CASSPRDSREKLFF. In nucleotides, the CDR3 is TGTGCCAGCTCACCACGGGACAGCCGTGAAAAACTGTTTTTT.

This clone was counted once. This sequence joins TRBV19 and TRBJ2-1; TRBD2 might be the D (5 bases). The V gene's germline CDR1 is LNHDA and CDR2 SQIVND (reference sequence). There are 12 residues in the CDR3. V lost 1 base and J 12 bases, leaving 10 bases between the germline ends. CDR3 sequence reads: CASSIVEGPQFF. As DNA, the CDR3 is TGTGCCAGTAGTATAGTTGAGGGTCCGCAGTTCTTC.